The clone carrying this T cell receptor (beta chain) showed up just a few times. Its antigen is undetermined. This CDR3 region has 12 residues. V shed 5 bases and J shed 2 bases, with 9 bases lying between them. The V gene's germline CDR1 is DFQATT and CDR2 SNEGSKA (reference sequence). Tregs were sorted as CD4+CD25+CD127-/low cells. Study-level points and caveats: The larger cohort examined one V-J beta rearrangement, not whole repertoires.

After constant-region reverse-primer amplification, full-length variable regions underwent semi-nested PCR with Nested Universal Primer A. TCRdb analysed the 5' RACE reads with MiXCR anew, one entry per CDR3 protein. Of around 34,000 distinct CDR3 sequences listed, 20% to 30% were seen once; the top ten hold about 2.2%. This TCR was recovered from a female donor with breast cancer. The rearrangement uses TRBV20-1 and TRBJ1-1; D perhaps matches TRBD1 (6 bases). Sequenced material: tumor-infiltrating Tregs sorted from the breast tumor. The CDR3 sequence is CSARTVNTEAFF. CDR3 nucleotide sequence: TGCAGTGCTCGGACAGTAAACACTGAAGCTTTCTTT.